Each of the 13 T cell receptor beta chains below was sequenced from the same sample in a study of PD-L1 blockade in urothelial cancer. Method: immunoSEQ multiplex PCR; TCRdb's copy keeps in-frame clones and lacks some. The repertoire holds 30,000 to 40,000 clones, with over 75% as singletons. As to time point: pretreatment peripheral blood. The sample was PBMCs, taken around atezolizumab (anti-PD-L1) treatment. The receptors originated from a man between 60 and 70 years old with urothelial cancer.

The chain carries TRBV30 and TRBJ2-1, with a tentative D call TRBD1 (6 bases). V lost 2 bases to trimming and J lost 5 bases, with 7 bases between them. Looked up from germline, CDR1 is GTSNPN and CDR2 is SVGIG (reference sequence). This CDR3 has 12 amino acids. DNA of the CDR3: TGTGCCTGGAGTCGGACAGACAATGAGCAGTTCTTC. Translating gives CAWSRTDNEQFF.

CDR3 in amino acids: CAISPGSTRGTYEQYF. DNA for the CDR3: TGTGCCATCAGTCCTGGATCGACCAGAGGCACCTACGAGCAGTACTTC. V is TRBV10-3 and J is TRBJ2-7, with D unclear. CDR1 is ENHRY and CDR2 is SYGVKD in the germline V gene. Deletions cut 5 bases from V and 2 bases from J, with 19 bases between. This CDR3 region has 16 residues.

The gene calls are TRBV5-1 and TRBJ2-5; D perhaps matches TRBD2 (7 bases). The length of the CDR3 is 15 residues. Germline CDR1 SGHRS, CDR2 YFSETQ. The ends were cut back, 7 bases at V and 5 bases at J, with 21 bases in the middle. This CDR3 reads CASYPGEGLGETQYF. The DNA of the CDR3 is TGCGCCAGCTACCCAGGGGAGGGCCTCGGGGAGACCCAGTACTTC.

This CDR3 is CASSKQLAGGETQYF. The CDR3, as DNA: TGTGCCAGCAGCAAACAACTAGCGGGAGGAGAGACCCAGTACTTC. The V gene is TRBV7-2, the J gene TRBJ2-5, with TRBD2 identical over 12 bases. CDR1 and CDR2 (germline): SGHTA, FQGNSA. This CDR3 is 15 amino acids long. V lost 5 bases to trimming and J lost 4 bases; unmatched junction nucleotides: 5.

V is TRBV6-6 and J is TRBJ2-7, with TRBD1 matching 10 bases. V dropped 6 bases and J dropped 10; count of bases not matched to a gene: 9. The CDR3 runs to 13 residues. Looked up from germline, CDR1 is MNHNY and CDR2 is SVGAGI (reference sequence). CDR3 DNA sequence: TGTGCCAGCAGGCAAAGGACAGGGGGAGAACAGTACTTC. It specifies CASRQRTGGEQYF.

This rearrangement joins TRBV6-5 to TRBJ2-1, with TRBD2 identical over 7 bases. The CDR3 has 15 residues. Trimming removed 4 bases from V and 3 bases from J; junction bases left unmatched: 6. The germline gives CDR1 MNHEY, CDR2 SVGAGI. CDR3 loop: CASSSGTKNYNEQFF. The CDR3 DNA sequence: TGTGCCAGCAGTTCCGGGACTAAAAACTACAATGAGCAGTTCTTC.

This clone is deemed medium-sized (0.01 to 0.1%). The chain joins TRBV10-3 to TRBJ2-7; D might be TRBD1 (6 bases). CDR1 is ENHRY and CDR2 is SYGVKD in the germline V gene. The CDR3 length is 14 residues. Trimming pared 3 bases from V and 3 bases from J, leaving 12 bases between. This CDR3 is CAISEGGWDYEQYF. The CDR3 nucleotides are TGTGCCATCAGTGAAGGGGGATGGGACTACGAGCAGTACTTC.

The chain joins TRBV7-2 to TRBJ1-1; 10 bases fit TRBD1. The germline V gene encodes CDR1 SGHTA and CDR2 FQGNSA. V lost 1 base and J lost 8; bases outside the gene matches: 7. The CDR3 loop spans 15 amino acids. This CDR3 reads CASSLVGTGVPEAFF. The CDR3 nucleotides read TGTGCCAGCAGCTTAGTAGGGACAGGGGTGCCCGAAGCTTTCTTT.

This chain's CDR3 is CASSLADGYTF. The DNA of the CDR3 is TGTGCCAGCAGCTTGGCGGATGGCTACACCTTC. The genes are TRBV5-6 and TRBJ1-2; D not certain. There are 11 residues in the CDR3. Germline CDR1 is SGHDT and CDR2 is YYEEEE. The V gene lost 0 bases and the J gene lost 6 bases, with 3 bases spanning the gap.

As to this clone: One end of the junction is discordant with germline, which a read error may explain. The rearrangement joins TRBV27 to TRBJ2-5; no firm D call. The CDR3 spans 20 residues. The germline V gene encodes CDR1 MNHEY and CDR2 SMNVEV (reference sequence). The CDR3, as DNA: TGTGCCAGCAGTTTATCGGTCGTGTCTCCGGAAATCGGAGACCAGGAGACCCAGTACTTC. Encoded protein: CASSLSVVSPEIGDQETQYF.

The V gene is TRBV27, the J gene TRBJ2-1; maybe TRBD1 (5 bases). CDR3 length: 13 residues. V lost 4 bases, J lost 8 bases, and 12 bases lay in between. The germline V gene encodes CDR1 MNHEY and CDR2 SMNVEV (reference sequence). CDR3 in amino acids: CASSSLGQDEQFF. The CDR3 DNA follows: TGTGCCAGCAGTTCGTTGGGGCAAGATGAGCAGTTCTTC.

This chain joins TRBV28 and TRBJ1-5; D may be TRBD1 (5 bases). The CDR3 has 18 amino acids. Trimming removed 6 bases at V and 1 base at J, with 22 bases between. The germline gives CDR1 MDHEN, CDR2 SYDVKM. This CDR3 reads CASRNDRGGLYSNQPQHF. The CDR3 DNA reads TGTGCCAGCAGAAATGACAGAGGAGGGCTTTACAGCAATCAGCCCCAGCATTTT.

This sequence joins TRBV5-1 and TRBJ2-1; 11 positions agree with TRBD1. Germline V gene data show CDR1 as SGHRS and CDR2 as YFSETQ. There are 15 residues in the CDR3. The V segment lost 4 bases and the J segment 10 bases; nucleotides outside the gene matches: 10. The CDR3 coding sequence is TGCGCCAGCAGCCGCGGACAGGGGGCGATCGGGGAGCAGTTCTTC. Translating gives CASSRGQGAIGEQFF. Using reference TRBV5-1 and TRBJ2-1 for the parts outside the CDR3, the full variable domain is KAGVTQTPRYLIKTRGQQVTLSCSPISGHRSVSWYQQTPGQGLQFLFEYFSETQRNKGNFPGRFSGRQFSNSRSEMNVSTLELGDSALYLCASSRGQGAIGEQFFGPGTRLTVL.